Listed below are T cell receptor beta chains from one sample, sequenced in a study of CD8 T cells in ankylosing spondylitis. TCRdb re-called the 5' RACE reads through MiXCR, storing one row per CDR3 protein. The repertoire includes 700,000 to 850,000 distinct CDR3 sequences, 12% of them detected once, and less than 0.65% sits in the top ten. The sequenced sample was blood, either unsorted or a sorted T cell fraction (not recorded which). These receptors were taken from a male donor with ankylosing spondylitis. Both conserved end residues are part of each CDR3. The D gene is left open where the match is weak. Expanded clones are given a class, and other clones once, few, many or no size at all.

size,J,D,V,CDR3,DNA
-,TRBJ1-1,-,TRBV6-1,CASSLSGDVTEAFF,TGTGCCAGCAGTCTCTCAGGGGATGTCACTGAAGCTTTCTTT
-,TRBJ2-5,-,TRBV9,CASNPSGNRETQYF,TGTGCCAGCAATCCCTCTGGTAACAGAGAGACCCAGTACTTC
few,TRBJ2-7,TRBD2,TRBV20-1,CSDQRGDYEQYF,TGCAGTGACCAGCGGGGGGACTACGAGCAGTACTTC
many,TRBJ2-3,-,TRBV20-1,CSARDVNLDTQYF,TGCAGTGCTAGAGATGTGAATCTCGATACGCAGTATTTT
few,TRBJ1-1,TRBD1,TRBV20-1,CSAASGTGGENTEAFF,TGCAGTGCTGCCTCCGGGACAGGGGGCGAGAATACTGAAGCTTTCTTT
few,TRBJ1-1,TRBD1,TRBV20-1,CSANPDRDTEAFF,TGCAGTGCCAACCCCGACAGGGACACTGAAGCTTTCTTT
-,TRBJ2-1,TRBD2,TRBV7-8,CASSLLKGSGGSYNEQFF,TGTGCCAGCAGCCTATTGAAGGGGAGCGGGGGGTCCTACAATGAGCAGTTCTTC
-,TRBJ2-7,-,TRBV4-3,CASSQAGIQTGSSYEQYF,TGCGCCAGCAGCCAAGCGGGGATTCAAACAGGGAGCTCCTACGAGCAGTACTTC
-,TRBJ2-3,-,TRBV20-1,CSARDAQSDTQYF,TGCAGTGCTAGAGATGCACAGTCAGATACGCAGTATTTT
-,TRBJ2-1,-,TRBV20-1,CSAGKDSSYNEQFF,TGCAGTGCTGGGAAGGACAGCTCCTACAATGAGCAGTTCTTC
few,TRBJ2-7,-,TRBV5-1,CASSSAGRGGGSYEQYF,TGCGCCAGCAGCTCGGCCGGCAGGGGTGGGGGATCCTACGAGCAGTACTTC
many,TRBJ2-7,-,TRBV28,CASSYDTRYEQYF,TGTGCCAGCAGTTACGACACACGCTACGAGCAGTACTTC
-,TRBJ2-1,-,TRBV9,CASSVGTHDGEQFF,TGTGCCAGCAGCGTAGGAACCCACGACGGTGAGCAGTTCTTC
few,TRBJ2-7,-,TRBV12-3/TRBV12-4,CASSLLIGSVTYEQYF,TGTGCCAGCAGTTTATTGATAGGCAGCGTGACCTACGAGCAGTACTTC
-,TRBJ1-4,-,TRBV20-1,CSARDLGEYEKLFF,TGCAGTGCTAGAGATCTGGGGGAATATGAAAAACTGTTTTTT
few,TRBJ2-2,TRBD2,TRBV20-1,CSAFGLAGTGELFF,TGCAGTGCTTTTGGACTAGCGGGCACCGGGGAGCTGTTTTTT
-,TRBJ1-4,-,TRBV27,CASSSRGRGGRSEKLFF,TGTGCCAGCAGCTCTAGGGGTAGGGGGGGCCGGTCGGAAAAACTGTTTTTT
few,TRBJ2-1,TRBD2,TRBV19,CASSIGTSDYNEQFF,TGTGCCAGTAGCATCGGGACTAGCGACTACAATGAGCAGTTCTTC
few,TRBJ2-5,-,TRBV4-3,CASSQGALQETQYF,TGCGCCAGCAGCCAAGGGGCTTTACAAGAGACCCAGTACTTC
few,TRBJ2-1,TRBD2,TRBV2,CASSVLAGGGGYNEQFF,TGTGCCAGCAGTGTTTTGGCGGGAGGTGGGGGATACAATGAGCAGTTCTTC
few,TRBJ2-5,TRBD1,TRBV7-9,CASSFTGGETQYF,TGTGCCAGCAGCTTCACAGGGGGAGAGACCCAGTACTTC
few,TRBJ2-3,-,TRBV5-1,CASSASRADTQYF,TGCGCCAGCAGCGCCTCTAGGGCAGATACGCAGTATTTT
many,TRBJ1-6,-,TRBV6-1,CASTHRVSYNSPLHF,TGTGCCAGCACCCACCGGGTCTCCTATAATTCACCCCTCCACTTT
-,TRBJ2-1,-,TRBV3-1,CASSQEGFRYNEQFF,TGTGCCAGCAGCCAAGAGGGATTTAGGTACAATGAGCAGTTCTTC
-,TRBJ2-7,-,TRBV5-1,CASSYGNGRLDEQYF,TGCGCCAGCAGCTACGGTAACGGGCGATTGGACGAGCAGTACTTC
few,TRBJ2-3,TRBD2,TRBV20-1,CSARVTSGRSTDTQYF,TGCAGTGCTAGAGTGACCAGCGGGAGGTCGACAGATACGCAGTATTTT
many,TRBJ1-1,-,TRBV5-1,CASSLPGNTEAFF,TGCGCCAGCAGCTTGCCAGGGAACACTGAAGCTTTCTTT
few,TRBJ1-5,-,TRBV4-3,CASSQGIGRNQPQHF,TGCGCCAGCAGCCAAGGTATAGGCAGAAATCAGCCCCAGCATTTT
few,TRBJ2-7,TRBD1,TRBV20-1,CSARDLVTGIGEQYF,TGCAGTGCTAGAGATTTGGTGACAGGGATCGGCGAGCAGTACTTC
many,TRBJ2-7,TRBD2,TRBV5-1,CASSPGTSGGYEQYF,TGCGCCAGCAGCCCGGGGACTAGCGGGGGATACGAGCAGTACTTC
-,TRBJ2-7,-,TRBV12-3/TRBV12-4,CASSRGGPASYEQYF,TGTGCCAGCAGTCGTGGTGGACCGGCCTCCTACGAGCAGTACTTC
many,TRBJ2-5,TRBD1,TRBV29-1,CSVFPRDRQETQYF,TGCAGCGTTTTTCCCCGGGACAGACAAGAGACCCAGTACTTC
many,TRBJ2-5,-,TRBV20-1,CSARAPDRDQETQYF,TGCAGTGCTAGAGCACCAGACAGAGACCAAGAGACCCAGTACTTC
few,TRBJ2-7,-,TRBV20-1,CSASGVPYEQYF,TGCAGTGCTAGCGGGGTCCCCTACGAGCAGTACTTC
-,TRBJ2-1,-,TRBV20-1,CSGRHGGQFF,TGCAGTGGTCGTCACGGCGGGCAGTTCTTC
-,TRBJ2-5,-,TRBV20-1,CSAQGLSRLAQYF,TGCAGTGCCCAGGGGCTCTCTCGGTTGGCCCAGTACTTC
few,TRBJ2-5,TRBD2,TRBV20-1,CSAGWGLAGAETQYF,TGCAGTGCTGGGTGGGGACTAGCGGGGGCGGAGACCCAGTACTTC
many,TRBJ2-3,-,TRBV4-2,CASSQDPALSTDTQYF,TGTGCCAGCAGCCAAGACCCGGCACTTAGCACAGATACGCAGTATTTT
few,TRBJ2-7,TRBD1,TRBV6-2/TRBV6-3,CASLDRATSYEQYF,TGTGCCAGCCTTGACAGGGCCACCTCCTACGAGCAGTACTTC
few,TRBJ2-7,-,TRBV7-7,CASSLAQGGSYEQYF,TGTGCTAGCAGCTTAGCTCAGGGGGGGTCTTACGAGCAGTACTTC
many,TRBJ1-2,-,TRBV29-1,CSVGPLYGYTF,TGCAGCGTCGGCCCTCTTTATGGCTACACCTTC
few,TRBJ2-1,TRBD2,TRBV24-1,CATSEPPGLAGTYNEQFF,TGTGCCACCAGTGAACCGCCGGGACTAGCGGGGACTTACAATGAGCAGTTCTTC
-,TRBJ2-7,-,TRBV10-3,CAISESIYEQYF,TGTGCCATCAGTGAGTCCATCTACGAGCAGTACTTC
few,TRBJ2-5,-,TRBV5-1,CASSPDPRGRETQYF,TGCGCCAGCAGCCCCGACCCCAGGGGGAGGGAGACCCAGTACTTC
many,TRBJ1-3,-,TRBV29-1,CSALGGNTIYF,TGCAGCGCTTTGGGGGGAAACACCATATATTTT
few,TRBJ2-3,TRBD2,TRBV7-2,CASRPKTGLATDTQYF,TGTGCCAGCAGGCCCAAAACGGGACTAGCGACAGATACGCAGTATTTT
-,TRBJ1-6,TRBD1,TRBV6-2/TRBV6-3,CASTLWTGGNSPLHF,TGTGCCAGCACGTTATGGACAGGAGGGAATTCACCCCTCCACTTT
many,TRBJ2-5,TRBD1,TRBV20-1,CSASPSRQGTQYF,TGCAGTGCTAGTCCCTCTCGACAGGGTACCCAGTACTTC
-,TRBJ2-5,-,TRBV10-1,CASSALRGETQYF,TGCGCCAGCAGTGCTCTGAGAGGGGAGACCCAGTACTTC
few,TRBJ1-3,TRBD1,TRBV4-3,CASSQDPQGASGNTIYF,TGCGCCAGCAGCCAAGATCCCCAGGGGGCCTCTGGAAACACCATATATTTT
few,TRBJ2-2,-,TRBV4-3,CASSQDILSSDDTGELFF,TGCGCCAGCAGCCAAGATATTCTGTCTAGTGATGATACCGGGGAGCTGTTTTTT
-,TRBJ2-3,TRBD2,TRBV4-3,CASSRASGGAAHTDTQYF,TGCGCCAGCAGCCGTGCTAGCGGGGGTGCGGCCCACACAGATACGCAGTATTTT